The 11 T cell receptor beta chains in this list originate from one sample, sequenced in a study of blood T cell repertoires in COVID-19 (dated by TCRdb to 2019 to 2021). To prepare the library, the immunoSEQ multiplex PCR assay was applied. This immuneACCESS table, as held by TCRdb, lists in-frame sequences with V and J called but not all clones. Of the missing ones, under half trace to an unresolved V gene in checked studies; the others have no known cause. This sample gives approximately 190,000 clones in total; approximately 80% of them show up just once. Roughly a fifth of the sample goes to the ten largest clones. Sequenced: peripheral blood. The receptor set was obtained from a human donor in a cohort sampled during active COVID-19.

V gene TRBV19 combines with J gene TRBJ1-5; no reliable D call. Germline CDR1 reads LNHDA; CDR2 reads SQIVND (reference sequence). V lost 5 bases to trimming and J lost 7 bases, with 9 bases between them. This CDR3 has 12 residues. In DNA, the CDR3 is TGTGCCAGTAGTGACGGGTCGCAGCCCCAGCATTTT. This translates into CASSDGSQPQHF.

In this sample, this clone turned up once. The chain is built from TRBV2 and TRBJ2-2; 7 nucleotides match TRBD2. CDR1 and CDR2 from the germline V gene are SNHLY and FYNNEI. J gave up 5 bases and V 8 bases, and 5 bases lay outside the gene matches. The CDR3 runs 13 residues. CDR3 loop: CASGKLATGELFF. DNA for the CDR3: TGTGCCAGCGGGAAACTAGCGACCGGGGAGCTGTTTTTT.

The V and J genes are TRBV14 and TRBJ2-7; TRBD2 aligns across 9 bases. V was clipped by 4 bases and J by 2 bases; unmatched bases: 9. Germline values: CDR1 SGHDN, CDR2 FVKESK. The CDR3 consists of 16 residues. The CDR3 coding sequence is TGTGCCAGCAGCCGTTCGTGGACTAGCGAACCCTACGAGCAGTACTTC. This encodes CASSRSWTSEPYEQYF.

CDR3 in DNA: TGTGCCAGCAGTGAGACGGGGATCCATGGCTACACCTTC. It translates to CASSETGIHGYTF. The chain is built from TRBV6-1 and TRBJ1-2, with unresolved D. CDR1 is MNHNS, CDR2 SASEGT, per germline. The length of the CDR3 is 13 residues. Trimming left V 3 bases short and J 6 bases short, with 11 bases between.

This clone was seen once. The rearrangement joins TRBV28 to TRBJ2-3, with 7 bases fitting TRBD2. The CDR3 spans 17 residues. V was clipped by 7 bases and J by 5 bases; unmatched bases: 18. The germline V gene encodes CDR1 MDHEN and CDR2 SYDVKM. CDR3 sequence: CASIPGGGYMQRDTQYF. DNA of the CDR3: TGTGCCAGCATTCCTGGGGGAGGGTATATGCAGAGAGATACGCAGTATTTT.

The chain couples TRBV25-1 to TRBJ2-2, with 7 bases lining up with TRBD1. With 5 bases clipped from V and 9 bases from J, the junction kept 12 bases outside the gene matches. CDR1 is MGHDK and CDR2 is SYGVNS in the germline V gene. The CDR3 extends over 15 amino acids. The CDR3 spells CASSPLGTDLRELFF. The CDR3 DNA reads TGTGCCAGCAGTCCCCTAGGGACAGACCTTCGGGAGCTGTTTTTT. The full variable domain, its missing parts supplied by reference TRBV25-1 and TRBJ2-2, is EADIYQTPRYLVIGTGKKITLECSQTMGHDKMYWYQQDPGMELHLIHYSYGVNSTEKGDLSSESTVSRIRTEHFPLTLESARPSHTSQYLCASSPLGTDLRELFFGEGSRLTVL.

The J gene is TRBJ2-2, the V gene TRBV2; 8 bases map to TRBD1. Germline trimming cut 5 bases from V and 2 bases from J; bases unmatched to any gene: 4. This CDR3 contains 15 residues. Germline CDR1 is SNHLY and CDR2 is FYNNEI. The chain's CDR3 is CASSRGTGNTGELFF. The CDR3 DNA sequence: TGTGCCAGCAGTAGGGGGACAGGCAACACCGGGGAGCTGTTTTTT.

V gene TRBV5-1 combines with J gene TRBJ2-7; D not resolved. The CDR3 runs to 12 residues. From germline, CDR1 is SGHRS and CDR2 YFSETQ. The ends were cut back, 1 base at V and 6 bases at J, with 8 bases in the middle. The CDR3 sequence is CASSLMRREQYV. The CDR3 DNA follows: TGCGCCAGCAGCTTGATGCGGCGCGAGCAGTACGTC.

The rearrangement uses TRBV7-9 and TRBJ2-7, with D unresolved. The germline CDR1 and CDR2 sequences are SEHNR and FQNEAQ (reference sequence). The ends were cut back, 0 bases at V and 0 bases at J, with 12 bases in the middle. The CDR3 loop spans 16 amino acids. The CDR3 reads CASSLALGRNSYEQYV. The CDR3 region has the DNA TGTGCCAGCAGCTTAGCGCTCGGCAGGAACTCCTACGAGCAGTACGTC.

The chain uses TRBV7-3 and TRBJ2-2; 8 bases fit TRBD1. The CDR3 runs to 14 residues. The germline gives CDR1 SGHTA, CDR2 FQGTGA. J lost 4 bases, V lost 6 bases, and 4 bases had no gene match. The CDR3 bases are TGTGCCAGCAGTTCAGACAGGGGCACCGGGGAGCTGTTTTTT. Translation: CASSSDRGTGELFF.

The V and J genes are TRBV28 and TRBJ2-7; 16 bases are shared with TRBD2. This CDR3 spans 21 amino acids. Germline CDR1 and CDR2: MDHEN and SYDVKM. V lost 3 bases and J lost 2; bases outside the gene matches: 16. DNA for the CDR3: TGTGCCAGCAGTTTTCCCGCCCTGGGACTAGCGGGAGGGCCCCAAGCCTACGAGCAGTACTTC. This sequence encodes CASSFPALGLAGGPQAYEQYF.